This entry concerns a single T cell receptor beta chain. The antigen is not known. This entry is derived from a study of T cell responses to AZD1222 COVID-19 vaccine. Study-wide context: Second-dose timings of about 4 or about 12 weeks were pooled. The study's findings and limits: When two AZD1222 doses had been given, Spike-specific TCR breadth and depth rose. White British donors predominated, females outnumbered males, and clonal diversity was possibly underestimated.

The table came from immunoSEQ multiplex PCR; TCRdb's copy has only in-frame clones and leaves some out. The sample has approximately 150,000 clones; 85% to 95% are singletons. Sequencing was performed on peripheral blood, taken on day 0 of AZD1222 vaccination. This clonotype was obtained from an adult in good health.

For the CDR3, the DNA is TGTGCCAGCTCACCACGGGTCGGGAGTACAGATACGCAGTATTTT. Translated: CASSPRVGSTDTQYF. The V gene is TRBV18, the J gene TRBJ2-3; TRBD2 might be the D (6 bases). This CDR3 region has 15 residues. Germline CDR1 is KGHSH and CDR2 is LQKENI. V lost 1 base and J lost 3, with 11 bases in between.